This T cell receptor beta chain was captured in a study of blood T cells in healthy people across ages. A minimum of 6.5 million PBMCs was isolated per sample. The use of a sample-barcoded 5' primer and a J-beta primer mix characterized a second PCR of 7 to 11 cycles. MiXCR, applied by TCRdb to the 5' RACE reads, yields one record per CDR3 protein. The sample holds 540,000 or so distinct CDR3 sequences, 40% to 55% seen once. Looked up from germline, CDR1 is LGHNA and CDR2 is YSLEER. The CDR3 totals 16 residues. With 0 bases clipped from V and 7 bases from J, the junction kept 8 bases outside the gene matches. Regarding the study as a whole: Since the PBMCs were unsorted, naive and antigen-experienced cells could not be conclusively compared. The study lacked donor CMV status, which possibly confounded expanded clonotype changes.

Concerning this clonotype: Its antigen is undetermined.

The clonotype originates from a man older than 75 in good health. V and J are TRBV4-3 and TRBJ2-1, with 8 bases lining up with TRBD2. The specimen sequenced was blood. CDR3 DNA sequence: TGCGCCAGCAGCCAAGATACCAGCGGGAGAGGGAATGAGCAGTTCTTC. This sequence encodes CASSQDTSGRGNEQFF.